Below are 2 T cell receptor beta chains sequenced from a single sample in a study of identical twins. One entry per CDR3 protein, called by TCRdb with MiXCR from the 5' RACE reads. The sample lists approximately 1.8 million distinct CDR3 sequences; about 32% were seen once. The sample comprised cord blood. All receptors derive from a newborn girl in good health.

This clonotype came up a few times. The CDR3 sequence is CATSDPPSSGSTDTQYF. The CDR3 DNA reads as TGTGCCACCAGTGATCCCCCATCTAGCGGGAGCACAGATACGCAGTATTTT. The genes are TRBV24-1 and TRBJ2-3, with 8 bases fitting TRBD2. The V gene's germline CDR1 is KGHDR and CDR2 SFDVKD. This CDR3 region has 17 residues. With V trimmed by 3 bases and J by 0 bases, 7 bases remained unmatched.

V gene TRBV20-1 combines with J gene TRBJ2-4, with D unresolved. Trimming took 5 bases from V and 0 from J, leaving 11 bases between them. This CDR3 is 14 amino acids long. In germline, CDR1 is DFQATT, CDR2 SNEGSKA (reference sequence). CDR3 sequence: CSAADPLAKNIQYF. CDR3 DNA: TGCAGTGCTGCGGATCCTTTAGCCAAAAACATTCAGTACTTC.